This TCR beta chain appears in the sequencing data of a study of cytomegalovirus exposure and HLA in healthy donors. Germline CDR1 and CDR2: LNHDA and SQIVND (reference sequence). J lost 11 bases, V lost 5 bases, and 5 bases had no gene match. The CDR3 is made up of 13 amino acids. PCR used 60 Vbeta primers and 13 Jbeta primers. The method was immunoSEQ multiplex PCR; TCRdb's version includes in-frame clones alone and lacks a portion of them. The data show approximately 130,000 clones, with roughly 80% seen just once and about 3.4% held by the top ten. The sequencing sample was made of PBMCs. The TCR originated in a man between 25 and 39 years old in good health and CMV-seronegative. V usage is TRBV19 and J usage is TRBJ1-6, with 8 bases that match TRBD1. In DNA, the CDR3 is TGTGCCAGTAGTGAACAGGGACAGGCACCCCTCCACTTT. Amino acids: CASSEQGQAPLHF.